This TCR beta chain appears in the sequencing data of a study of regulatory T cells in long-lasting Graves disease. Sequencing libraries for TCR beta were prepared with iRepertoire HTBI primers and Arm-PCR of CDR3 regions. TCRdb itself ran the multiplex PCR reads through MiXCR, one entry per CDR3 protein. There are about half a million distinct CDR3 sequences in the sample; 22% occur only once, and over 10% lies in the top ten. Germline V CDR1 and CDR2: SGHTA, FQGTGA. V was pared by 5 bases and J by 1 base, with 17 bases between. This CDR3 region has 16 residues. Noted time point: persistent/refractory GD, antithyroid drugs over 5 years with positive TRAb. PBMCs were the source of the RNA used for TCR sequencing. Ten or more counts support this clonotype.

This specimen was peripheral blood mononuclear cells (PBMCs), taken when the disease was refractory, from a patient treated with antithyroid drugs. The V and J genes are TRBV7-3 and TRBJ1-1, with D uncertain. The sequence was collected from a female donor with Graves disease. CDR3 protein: CASSPSEEVANTEAFF. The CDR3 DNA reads TGTGCCAGCAGCCCAAGCGAGGAAGTGGCGAACACTGAAGCTTTCTTT.